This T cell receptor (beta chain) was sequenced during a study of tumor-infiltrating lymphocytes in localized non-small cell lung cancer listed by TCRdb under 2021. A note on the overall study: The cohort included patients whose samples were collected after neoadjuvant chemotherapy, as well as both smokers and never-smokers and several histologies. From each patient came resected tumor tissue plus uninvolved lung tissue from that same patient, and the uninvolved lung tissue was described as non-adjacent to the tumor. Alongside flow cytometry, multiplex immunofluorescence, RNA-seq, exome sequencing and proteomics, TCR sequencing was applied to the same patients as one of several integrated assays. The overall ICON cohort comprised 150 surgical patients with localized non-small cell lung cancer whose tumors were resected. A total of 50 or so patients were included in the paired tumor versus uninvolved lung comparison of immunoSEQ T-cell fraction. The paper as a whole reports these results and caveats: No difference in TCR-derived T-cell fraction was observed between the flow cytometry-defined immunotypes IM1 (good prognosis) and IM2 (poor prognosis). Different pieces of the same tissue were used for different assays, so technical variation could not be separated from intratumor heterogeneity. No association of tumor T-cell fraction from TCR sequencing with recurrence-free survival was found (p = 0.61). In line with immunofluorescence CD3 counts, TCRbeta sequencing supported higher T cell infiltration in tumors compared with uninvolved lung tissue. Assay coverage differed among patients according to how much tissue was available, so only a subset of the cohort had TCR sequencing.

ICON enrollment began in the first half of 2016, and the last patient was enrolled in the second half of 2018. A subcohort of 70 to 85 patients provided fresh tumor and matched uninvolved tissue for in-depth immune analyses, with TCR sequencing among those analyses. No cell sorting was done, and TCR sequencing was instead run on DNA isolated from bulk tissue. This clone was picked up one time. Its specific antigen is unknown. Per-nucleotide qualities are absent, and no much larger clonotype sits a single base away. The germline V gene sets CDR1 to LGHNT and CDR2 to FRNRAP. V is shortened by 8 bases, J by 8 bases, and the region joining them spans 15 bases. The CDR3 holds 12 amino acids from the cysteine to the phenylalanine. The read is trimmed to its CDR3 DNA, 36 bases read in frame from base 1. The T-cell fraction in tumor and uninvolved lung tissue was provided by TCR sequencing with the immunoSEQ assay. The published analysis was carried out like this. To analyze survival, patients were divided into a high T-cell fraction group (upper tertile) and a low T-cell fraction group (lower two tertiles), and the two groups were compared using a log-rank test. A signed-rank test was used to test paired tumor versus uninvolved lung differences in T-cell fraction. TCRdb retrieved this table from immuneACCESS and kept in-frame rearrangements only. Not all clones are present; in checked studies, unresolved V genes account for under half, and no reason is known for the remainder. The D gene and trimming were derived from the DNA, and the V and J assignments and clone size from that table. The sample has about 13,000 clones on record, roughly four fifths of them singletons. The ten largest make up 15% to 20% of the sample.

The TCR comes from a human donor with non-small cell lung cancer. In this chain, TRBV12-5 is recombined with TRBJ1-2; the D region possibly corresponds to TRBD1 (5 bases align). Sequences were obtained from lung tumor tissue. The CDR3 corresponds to CASSSGAWGYTF. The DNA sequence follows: TGTGCTAGTAGCTCCGGGGCGTGGGGCTACACCTTC.